This TCR beta chain appears in the sequencing data of a study of human T cells and chemical hapten exposure. Study at large: A mostly female patient group had alopecia areata, totalis or universalis. Whole-study results and caveats: Sensitization with DPC brought no change to TCRs above 1 in 1000 in frequency.

This clonotype occurred many times. The antigen is undetermined. TCRdb re-called the RACE reads with MiXCR, one entry per CDR3 protein. The sample includes 50,000 to 75,000 distinct CDR3 sequences, about 10% of them seen just once. V shed 6 bases and J 2 bases; nucleotides not matched to a gene: 9. This CDR3 contains 15 residues. Germline V gene sequence: CDR1 MNHEY, CDR2 SVGEGT. Time point defined: patch test 3, about 24 weeks after DPC sensitization. Treatment described: therapeutic diphenylcyclopropenone sensitization with weekly scalp DPC. Patients had alopecia, were aged 18 to 70, and were not pregnant.

The genes are TRBV6-2 or TRBV6-3 and TRBJ2-5; TRBD1 matches 7 bases. The receptor's source is a woman under 40 with alopecia areata. Some clones in this sample may be carry-over from other donors' samples. The starting material was whole blood, obtained in connection with sensitization to the hapten diphenylcyclopropenone (DPC). As DNA, the CDR3 is TGTGCCAGCAGACACTCAGGGGGTCGTCAAGAGACCCAGTACTTC. It encodes CASRHSGGRQETQYF.